The clone carrying this T cell receptor beta chain came up many times. Between the trimmed V and J ends, which lost 8 bases and 7 bases, there was a span of 27 bases. Germline V gives CDR1 MNHEY, CDR2 SVGEGT. This CDR3 spans 17 amino acids. Recently diagnosed hyperthyroidism of less than 2 months' duration affected patients aged 18 to 65. The data stem from a study of T cells in Graves' hyperthyroidism and ophthalmopathy. Amplification yielded TCR beta CDR3 regions, with RNA transcripts as the source. The TCR CDR3 first-round RT-PCR relied on the HTBI primer set. TCRdb recomputed calls from the multiplex PCR reads with MiXCR, one row per CDR3 protein. The table records around 350,000 distinct CDR3 sequences, 15% to 19% of them present only once.

The specimen was blood. This clonotype was sampled from a woman between 18 and 29 years old with Graves' hyperthyroidism that later progressed to Graves' ophthalmopathy. The J gene is TRBJ2-1, the V gene TRBV6-2 or TRBV6-3; D possibly matches TRBD1 or TRBD2 (5 bases each). The DNA of the CDR3 is TGTGCCAGCCAGGGCGCATGGTTTCGGGGAGAGATAAATGAGCAGTTCTTC. It encodes CASQGAWFRGEINEQFF.